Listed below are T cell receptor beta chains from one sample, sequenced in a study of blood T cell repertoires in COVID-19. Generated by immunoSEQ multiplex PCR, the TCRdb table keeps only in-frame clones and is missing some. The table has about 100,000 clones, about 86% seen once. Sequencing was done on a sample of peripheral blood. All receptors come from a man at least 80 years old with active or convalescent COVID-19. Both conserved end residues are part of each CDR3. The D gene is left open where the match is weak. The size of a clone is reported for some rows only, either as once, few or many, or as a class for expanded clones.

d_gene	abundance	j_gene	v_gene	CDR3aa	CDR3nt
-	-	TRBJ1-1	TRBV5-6	CASSPGGGNTEAFF	TGTGCCAGCAGCCCGGGAGGGGGGAACACTGAAGCTTTCTTT
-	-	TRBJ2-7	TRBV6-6	CASMRYYEQYF	TGTGCCAGCATGAGATACTACGAGCAGTACTTC
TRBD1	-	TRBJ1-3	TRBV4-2	CASSPGQGVAGNTIYF	TGTGCCAGCAGCCCGGGACAGGGAGTAGCTGGAAACACCATATATTTT
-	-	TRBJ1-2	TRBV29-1	CSVNRDTGYTF	TGCAGCGTTAACCGGGACACGGGCTACACCTTC
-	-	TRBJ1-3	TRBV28	CASEVQGGNTIYF	TGTGCCAGCGAAGTACAGGGCGGAAACACCATATATTTT
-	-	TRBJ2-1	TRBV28	CASSTPTVSREQFF	TGTGCCAGCAGCACCCCGACGGTTAGCCGTGAGCAGTTCTTC
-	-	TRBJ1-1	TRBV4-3	CASSLGENTEAFF	TGCGCCAGCAGCCTAGGGGAGAACACTGAAGCTTTCTTT
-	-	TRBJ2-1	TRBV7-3	CASSSSGHSGNEQFF	TGTGCCAGCAGCTCGTCCGGCCATTCAGGGAATGAGCAGTTCTTC
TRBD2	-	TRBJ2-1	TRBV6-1	CASSAAIAGAYNEQFF	TGTGCCAGCAGTGCTGCTATTGCGGGAGCCTACAATGAGCAGTTCTTC
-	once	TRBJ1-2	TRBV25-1	CASSDGFFGYTF	TGTGCCAGCAGTGACGGGTTTTTTGGCTACACCTTC
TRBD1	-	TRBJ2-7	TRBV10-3	CAISRTGDSYEQYF	TGTGCCATCAGCAGGACAGGGGACTCCTACGAGCAGTACTTC
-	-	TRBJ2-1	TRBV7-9	CASIEGGNPSYNEQFF	TGTGCCAGCATTGAAGGCGGGAACCCCTCCTACAATGAGCAGTTCTTC
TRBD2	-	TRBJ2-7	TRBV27	CASSIIHSGRELEQYF	TGTGCCAGCAGTATTATACATAGCGGGAGGGAGCTCGAGCAGTACTTC
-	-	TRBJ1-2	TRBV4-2	CASSQDMGQVQFSEYGYTF	TGTGCCAGCAGCCAAGATATGGGGCAGGTACAATTCTCGGAGTATGGCTACACCTTC
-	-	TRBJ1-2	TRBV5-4	CASSSERIPSRGYTF	TGTGCCAGCAGCTCGGAGAGAATACCGTCGCGGGGCTACACCTTC
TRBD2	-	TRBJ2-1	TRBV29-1	CSVAGVQSYNEQFF	TGCAGCGTCGCGGGAGTTCAGTCCTACAATGAGCAGTTCTTC
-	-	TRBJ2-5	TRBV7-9	CASSLVRETQYF	TGTGCCAGCAGCCTCGTGCGGGAGACCCAGTACTTC
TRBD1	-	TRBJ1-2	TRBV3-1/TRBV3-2	CASSQSDKGANYGYTF	TGTGCCAGCAGCCAAAGCGACAAGGGGGCGAACTATGGCTACACCTTC
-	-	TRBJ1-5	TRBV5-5	CASSLVPGNQPQHF	TGTGCCAGCAGCTTGGTACCGGGGAATCAGCCCCAGCATTTT
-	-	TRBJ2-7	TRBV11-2	CASPGVADPYEQYF	TGTGCCAGCCCGGGTGTAGCCGATCCCTACGAGCAGTACTTC
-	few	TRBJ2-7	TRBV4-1	CASSQGLGRVSYEQYF	TGCGCCAGCAGCCAGGGCCTAGGGCGGGTCTCCTACGAGCAGTACTTC
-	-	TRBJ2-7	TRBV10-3	CAISDQGREQYF	TGTGCCATCAGTGATCAGGGTCGAGAGCAGTACTTC
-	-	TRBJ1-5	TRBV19	CASSIASSGASHNQPQHF	TGTGCCAGTAGTATAGCGTCTTCAGGGGCCTCCCATAATCAGCCCCAGCATTTT
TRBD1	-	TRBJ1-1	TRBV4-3	CASSQDRGIRTEAFF	TGCGCCAGCAGCCAAGACAGGGGGATAAGGACTGAAGCTTTCTTT
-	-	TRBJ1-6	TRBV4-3	CASSQDRLSNSPLHF	TGCGCCAGCAGCCAAGACAGGCTATCTAATTCACCCCTCCACTTT
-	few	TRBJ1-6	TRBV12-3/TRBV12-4	CASSDSYNSPLHF	TGTGCCAGCAGCGACAGTTACAATTCACCCCTCCACTTT
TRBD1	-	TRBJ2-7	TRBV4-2	CASSLRDRDYEQYF	TGTGCCAGCAGCCTCCGGGACAGAGACTACGAGCAGTACTTC
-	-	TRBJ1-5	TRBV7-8	CASSLDRMNQPQHF	TGTGCCAGCAGCTTAGACAGGATGAATCAGCCCCAGCATTTT
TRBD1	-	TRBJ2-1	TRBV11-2	CASEDRDFYRWSDEQFF	TGTGCCAGCGAGGACAGGGATTTCTATAGGTGGTCCGATGAGCAGTTCTTC
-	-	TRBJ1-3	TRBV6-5	CASSNGFTGNTIYF	TGTGCCAGCAGCAACGGTTTCACTGGAAACACCATATATTTT
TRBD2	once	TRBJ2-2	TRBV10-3	CAISESASGNTGELFF	TGTGCCATCAGTGAGTCAGCTAGCGGGAACACCGGGGAGCTGTTTTTT
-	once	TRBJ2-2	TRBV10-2	CASSGQYTGELFF	TGCGCCAGCAGTGGACAGTACACCGGGGAGCTGTTTTTT
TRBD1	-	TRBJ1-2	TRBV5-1	CASSLDYRQGEEGGYGYTF	TGCGCCAGCAGCTTGGATTATAGACAGGGTGAAGAGGGGGGTTATGGCTACACCTTC
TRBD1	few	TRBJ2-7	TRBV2	CASGRDRLYEQYF	TGTGCCAGCGGCCGGGACAGGCTCTACGAGCAGTACTTC
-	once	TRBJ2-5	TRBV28	CASSLPGQKETQYF	TGTGCCAGCAGTCTTCCCGGACAGAAAGAGACCCAGTACTTC
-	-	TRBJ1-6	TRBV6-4	CASSEGTRNSPLHF	TGTGCCAGCAGTGAAGGGACTCGAAATTCACCCCTCCACTTT
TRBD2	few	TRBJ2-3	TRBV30	CAWSVGTSGSPHTQYF	TGTGCCTGGAGTGTGGGGACTAGCGGGAGCCCACATACGCAGTATTTT
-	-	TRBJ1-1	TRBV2	CASSEPRGEAFF	TGTGCCAGCAGTGAACCCCGGGGTGAAGCTTTCTTT
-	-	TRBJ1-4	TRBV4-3	CASSQEITGGLANEKLFF	TGCGCCAGCAGCCAAGAGATCACGGGGGGCCTGGCTAATGAAAAACTGTTTTTT
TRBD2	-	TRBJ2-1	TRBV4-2	CASSQVGSGANEQFF	TGTGCCAGCAGCCAAGTCGGTAGCGGGGCCAATGAGCAGTTCTTC
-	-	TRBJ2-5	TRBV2	CASRERIETQYF	TGTGCCAGCAGGGAACGTATAGAGACCCAGTACTTC
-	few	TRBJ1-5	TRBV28	CASTAARDFNQPQHF	TGTGCCAGCACCGCCGCCCGGGATTTCAATCAGCCCCAGCATTTT
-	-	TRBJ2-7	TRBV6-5	CASILDKAPYEQYF	TGTGCCAGCATCTTGGACAAGGCCCCCTACGAGCAGTACTTC
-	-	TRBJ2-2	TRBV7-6	CASSPWGVGGTGELFF	TGTGCCAGCAGCCCCTGGGGGGTCGGTGGCACCGGGGAGCTGTTTTTT
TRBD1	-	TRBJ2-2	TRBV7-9	CASSPKGAGRTGELFF	TGTGCCAGCAGCCCGAAGGGGGCGGGTCGAACCGGGGAGCTGTTTTTT
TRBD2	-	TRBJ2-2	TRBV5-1	CASSIGTSGTNTGELFF	TGCGCCAGCAGCATCGGGACTAGCGGGACCAACACCGGGGAGCTGTTTTTT
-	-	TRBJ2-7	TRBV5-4	CASSPGSNEDEQYF	TGTGCCAGCAGCCCCGGGTCAAATGAGGACGAGCAGTACTTC
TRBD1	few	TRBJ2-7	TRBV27	CASSPGQPYEQYF	TGTGCCAGCAGCCCGGGACAGCCCTACGAGCAGTACTTC
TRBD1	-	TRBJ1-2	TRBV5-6	CASSLEKTGVNGYTF	TGTGCCAGCAGCTTGGAAAAGACAGGGGTGAATGGCTACACCTTC
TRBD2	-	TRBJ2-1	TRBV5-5	CASSSYSGTSVAEQFF	TGTGCCAGCAGCTCTTATTCCGGGACTAGCGTGGCTGAGCAGTTCTTC
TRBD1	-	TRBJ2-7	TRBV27	CASSPRAGGYEQYF	TGTGCCAGCAGTCCCCGTGCAGGGGGCTACGAGCAGTACTTC
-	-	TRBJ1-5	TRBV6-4	CASSDSAYNQPQHF	TGTGCCAGCAGTGACTCTGCGTACAATCAGCCCCAGCATTTT
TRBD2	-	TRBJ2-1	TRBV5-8	CASGIAGASYNEQFF	TGTGCCAGCGGCATAGCGGGAGCCTCCTACAATGAGCAGTTCTTC
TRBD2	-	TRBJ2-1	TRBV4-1	CASSQEASGRNEQFF	TGCGCCAGCAGCCAAGAAGCTAGCGGGAGAAATGAGCAGTTCTTC
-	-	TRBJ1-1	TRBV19	CASSIGGGTEAFF	TGTGCCAGTAGTATAGGGGGCGGCACTGAAGCTTTCTTT
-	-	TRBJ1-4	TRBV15	CATTAGAEKLFF	TGTGCCACCACAGCAGGGGCCGAAAAACTGTTTTTT
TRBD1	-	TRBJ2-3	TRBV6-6	CASSYPPGQRTDTQYF	TGTGCCAGCAGTTACCCCCCGGGACAGCGCACAGATACGCAGTATTTT